The rows below give T cell receptor beta chains drawn from one sample of a study of CD8 T cells in Susac syndrome. One entry per CDR3 protein results from TCRdb running MiXCR on the immunoSEQ multiplex PCR reads. The table has over 350,000 distinct CDR3 sequences, around 85% seen once; the top ten hold under 0.15%. Specimen: CD8+ T cells from PBMCs. The receptors derive from a human donor with multiple sclerosis. CDR3s include the opening cysteine and the closing phenylalanine or tryptophan.

CDR3aa: CASGYPNQPQHF
v_gene: TRBV12-5

CDR3aa: CAWSPPVAAGAGAFF
v_gene: TRBV30

CDR3aa: CASSFYQGHYGYTF
v_gene: TRBV6-5

CDR3aa: CASSATGAWGYTF
v_gene: TRBV6-1

CDR3aa: CASSQGTGYYEQYF
v_gene: TRBV28

CDR3aa: CASSVGGGLETQYF
v_gene: TRBV5-5

CDR3aa: CASRTLASTDTQYF
v_gene: TRBV27

CDR3aa: CASSFPGNSYGYTF
v_gene: TRBV7-2

CDR3aa: CASSGPIRITEAFF
v_gene: TRBV2

CDR3aa: CASSQEPAGGTDTQYF
v_gene: TRBV4-1

CDR3aa: CATWAGGLPYTQYF
v_gene: TRBV15

CDR3aa: CASSLDRGLTEAFF
v_gene: TRBV27

CDR3aa: CASSIGGSYNEQFF
v_gene: TRBV19

CDR3aa: CASSPTSESGNTIYF
v_gene: TRBV5-4

CDR3aa: CAWSPGTGGVNYGYTF
v_gene: TRBV30

CDR3aa: CASSGPGLAGNSYEQYF
v_gene: TRBV28

CDR3aa: CASSLGGLDEQFF
v_gene: TRBV4-1

CDR3aa: CASSPPAGQETQYF
v_gene: TRBV4-1

CDR3aa: CASRGGPDGADTQYF
v_gene: TRBV6-5

CDR3aa: CASSLTTGVNYGYTF
v_gene: TRBV5-1

CDR3aa: CASSFGLAGGTYNEQFF
v_gene: TRBV5-1

CDR3aa: CASSFGLAEPYNEQFF
v_gene: TRBV5-5

CDR3aa: CASSSTLAGPVFRGNEQFF
v_gene: TRBV27

CDR3aa: CASSHGTVSDTQYF
v_gene: TRBV11-2